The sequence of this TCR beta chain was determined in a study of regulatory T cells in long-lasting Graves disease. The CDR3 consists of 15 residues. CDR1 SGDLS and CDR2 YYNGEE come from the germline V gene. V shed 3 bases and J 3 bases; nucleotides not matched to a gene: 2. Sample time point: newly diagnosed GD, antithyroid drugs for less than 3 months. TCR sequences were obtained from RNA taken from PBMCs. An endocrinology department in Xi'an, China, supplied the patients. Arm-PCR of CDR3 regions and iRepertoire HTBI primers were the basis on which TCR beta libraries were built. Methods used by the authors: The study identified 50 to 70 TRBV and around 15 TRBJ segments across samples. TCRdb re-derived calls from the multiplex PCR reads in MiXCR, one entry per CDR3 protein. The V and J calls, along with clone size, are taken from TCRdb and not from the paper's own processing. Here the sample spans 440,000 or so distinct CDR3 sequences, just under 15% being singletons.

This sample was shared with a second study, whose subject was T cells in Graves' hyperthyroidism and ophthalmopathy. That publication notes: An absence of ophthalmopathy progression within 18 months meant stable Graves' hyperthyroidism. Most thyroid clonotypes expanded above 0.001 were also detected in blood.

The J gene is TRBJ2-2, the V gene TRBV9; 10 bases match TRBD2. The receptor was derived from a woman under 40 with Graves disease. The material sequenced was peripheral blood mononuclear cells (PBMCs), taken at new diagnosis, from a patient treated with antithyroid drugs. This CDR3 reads CASSGSGRDTGELFF. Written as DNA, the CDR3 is TGTGCCAGCAGCGGAAGCGGGAGGGACACCGGGGAGCTGTTTTTT. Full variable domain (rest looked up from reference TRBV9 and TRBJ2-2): DSGVTQTPKHLITATGQRVTLRCSPRSGDLSVYWYQQSLDQGLQFLIQYYNGEERAKGNILERFSAQQFPDLHSELNLSSLELGDSALYFCASSGSGRDTGELFFGEGSRLTVL.